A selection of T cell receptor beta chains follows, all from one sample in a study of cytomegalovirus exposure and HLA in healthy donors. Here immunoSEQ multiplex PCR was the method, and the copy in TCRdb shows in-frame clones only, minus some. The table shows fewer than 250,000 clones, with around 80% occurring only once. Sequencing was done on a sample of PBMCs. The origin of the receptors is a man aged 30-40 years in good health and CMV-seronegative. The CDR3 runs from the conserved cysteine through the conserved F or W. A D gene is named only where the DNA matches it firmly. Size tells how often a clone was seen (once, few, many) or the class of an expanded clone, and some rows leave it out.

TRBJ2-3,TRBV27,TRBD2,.,CASSFSSSGGRYTQYF,TGTGCCAGCAGTTTCTCCTCTAGCGGGGGGAGGTATACGCAGTATTTT
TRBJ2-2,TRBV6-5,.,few,CASSQGLRELFF,TGTGCCAGCAGTCAGGGACTCAGGGAGCTGTTTTTT
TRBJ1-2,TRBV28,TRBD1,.,CASSFQGEYGYTF,TGTGCCAGCAGCTTTCAGGGGGAATATGGCTACACCTTC
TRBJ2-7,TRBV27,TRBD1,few,CASSPGTGSFEQYF,TGTGCCAGCAGTCCTGGGACAGGGTCCTTCGAGCAGTACTTC
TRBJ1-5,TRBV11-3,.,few,CASSLSPRGNQPQHF,TGTGCCAGCAGCTTATCCCCTAGGGGTAATCAGCCCCAGCATTTT
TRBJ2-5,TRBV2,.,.,CASSEAEGAETQYF,TGTGCCAGCAGTGAAGCAGAGGGCGCGGAGACCCAGTACTTC
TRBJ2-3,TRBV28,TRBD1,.,CASSSQGAGDTQYF,TGTGCCAGCAGTTCACAGGGGGCCGGGGATACGCAGTATTTT
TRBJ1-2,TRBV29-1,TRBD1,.,CSVVDRVHGYTF,TGCAGCGTTGTGGACAGGGTACATGGCTACACCTTC
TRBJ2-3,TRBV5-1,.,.,CASSLKGAPTDTQYF,TGCGCCAGCAGCTTGAAAGGGGCCCCCACAGATACGCAGTATTTT
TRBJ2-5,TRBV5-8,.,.,CASREERTGREETQYF,TGTGCCAGCAGGGAAGAGCGGACAGGGAGGGAAGAGACCCAGTACTTC
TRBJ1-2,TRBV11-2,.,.,CASSLGRATRYGYTF,TGTGCCAGCAGCTTAGGGAGGGCAACCCGTTATGGCTACACCTTC
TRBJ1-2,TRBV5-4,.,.,CASKFWETYGYTF,TGTGCCAGCAAGTTCTGGGAGACCTATGGCTACACCTTC
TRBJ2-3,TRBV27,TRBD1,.,CASSLGGSRTDTQYF,TGTGCCAGCAGTCTAGGGGGCTCCCGCACAGATACGCAGTATTTT
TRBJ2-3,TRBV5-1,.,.,CASTVSDTQYF,TGCGCCAGCACGGTCTCAGATACGCAGTATTTT
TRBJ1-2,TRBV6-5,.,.,CASRQTDAYGYTF,TGTGCCAGCAGGCAGACAGACGCCTATGGCTACACCTTC
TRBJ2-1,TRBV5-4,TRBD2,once,CASTLPGLDNEQFF,TGTGCCAGCACCTTACCGGGACTAGACAATGAGCAGTTCTTC
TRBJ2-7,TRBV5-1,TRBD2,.,CASSLESLAGFSYEQYF,TGCGCCAGCAGCTTGGAGTCCCTAGCGGGTTTCTCCTACGAGCAGTACTTC